Below are 3 T cell receptor beta chains sequenced from a single sample in a study of blood T cell repertoires in COVID-19. Only in-frame clones appear in the TCRdb table, and some are missing; sequencing was by immunoSEQ multiplex PCR. This table holds around 20,000 clones, around nine tenths found once. Sequencing used peripheral blood. The receptors derive from a human donor in a cohort sampled during active COVID-19.

CDR3 bases: TGTGCCAGTAGTATAGTAGGGACACCGGCTGGCTACACCTTC. Translating it yields CASSIVGTPAGYTF. The rearrangement joins TRBV19 to TRBJ1-2; maybe TRBD1 (6 bases). The CDR3 is 14 residues long. Germline CDR1 and CDR2: LNHDA and SQIVND (reference sequence). V gave up 1 base and J gave up 7 bases, with 13 bases separating them.

The chain joins TRBV7-8 to TRBJ2-5; 10 bases are a match to TRBD2. The germline V gene has CDR1 SGHVS and CDR2 FQNEAQ. The CDR3 runs to 16 residues. V gave up 2 bases and J gave up 7 bases; unmatched junction bases: 10. The CDR3 region has the DNA TGTGCCAGCAGCTTACTTGGGACTAGCGAGATTTTGACCCAGTACTTC. Amino acids: CASSLLGTSEILTQYF.

The chain carries TRBV2 and TRBJ2-7; TRBD2 aligns across 11 bases. V was pared by 5 bases and J by 0 bases, with 6 bases of the junction left unmatched. CDR3 length: 16 residues. CDR1 SNHLY and CDR2 FYNNEI come from the germline V gene. CDR3 nucleotides: TGTGCCAGCAGTAGGACTAGCGGGCCTAGCTCCTACGAGCAGTACTTC. Amino acids: CASSRTSGPSSYEQYF. The variable domain in full, with the rest retrieved from reference TRBV2 and TRBJ2-7, is EPEVTQTPSHQVTQMGQEVILRCVPISNHLYFYWYRQILGQKVEFLVSFYNNEISEKSEIFDDQFSVERPDGSNFTLKIRSTKLEDSAMYFCASSRTSGPSSYEQYFGPGTRLTVT.